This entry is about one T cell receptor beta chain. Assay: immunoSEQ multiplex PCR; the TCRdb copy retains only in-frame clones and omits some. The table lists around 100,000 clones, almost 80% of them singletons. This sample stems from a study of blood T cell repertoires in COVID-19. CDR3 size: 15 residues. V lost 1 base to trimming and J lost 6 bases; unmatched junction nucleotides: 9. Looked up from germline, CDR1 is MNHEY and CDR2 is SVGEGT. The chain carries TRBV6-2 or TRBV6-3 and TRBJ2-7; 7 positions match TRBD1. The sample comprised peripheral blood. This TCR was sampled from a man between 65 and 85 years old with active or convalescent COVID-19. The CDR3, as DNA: TGTGCCAGCAGTTACTATTCGGGACAGAGCGGCGAGCAGTACTTC. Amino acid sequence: CASSYYSGQSGEQYF.